This T cell receptor beta chain was sequenced in a study of immune evolution from preneoplasia to lung adenocarcinoma (dated by TCRdb to the early 2020s). Concerning the study at large: HLA loss of heterozygosity was observed in roughly 6.8%, 16% and 36% of AIS, MIA and ADC lesions, respectively, and was not observed in any AAH lesions. The study profiled immune contexture across lung adenocarcinoma precursors and invasive adenocarcinoma using immune gene expression, TCR sequencing and multiplex immunofluorescence. Resected precursor lesions (AAH, AIS, MIA) and invasive adenocarcinomas were compared with paired morphologically normal lung tissue. Sample size was determined by specimen availability and not by a prior power calculation. The immune data were integrated with whole exome sequencing and methylation data obtained from the same cohort of nodules. A total of around 50 patients with pulmonary nodules who underwent surgical resection were included in the overall cohort. TCR sequencing data were obtained from 55 or so patients. According to the study, 105 samples went through TCR sequencing. POLYSOLVER was used to infer class I HLA alleles from exome data, and LOHHLA was used to detect allele-specific HLA loss. Study-wide findings and limitations: The highest T cell clonality was observed in KRAS-mutant nodules compared with EGFR-mutant or double wild-type lesions. Normal lung showed the highest clonality, whereas later-stage lesions appeared to have higher T cell density and diversity but lower clonality. The highest top T cell clone frequencies were observed in normal lung, and a progressive decrease in top T cell clone frequencies appeared to occur from AAH through AIS, MIA and invasive adenocarcinoma. Findings were based on association rather than direct causation; larger cohorts with long-term follow-up and longitudinal biopsies were deemed needed. Because all patients were from Japan and China, applicability to Western populations was uncertain.

In the case of this clone: The specificity of this receptor is unknown. No much larger clonotype is one base removed from it; base qualities were not supplied.

Relative to germline, V is missing 5 bases and J is missing 1 base, with 6 bases of the junction outside any gene match. The CDR3, cysteine through phenylalanine, is 15 amino acids long. Only CDR3 DNA remains: 45 bases, in frame from the first base. The germline V gene yields SGHTA for CDR1 and FQGTGA for CDR2. Between the mid-2010s and the late 2010s, the patients underwent resection in either Japan or China. Histologic diagnosis of each case was confirmed independently by two lung cancer pathologists on H&E slides. Premalignant or tumor cells were enriched for nucleic acid extraction by macro-dissection performed after pathologic assessment. DNA was isolated from FFPE tissue using the AllPrep DNA/RNA FFPE Kit. TCR beta CDR3 regions were sequenced from DNA using the immunoSEQ hsTCRbeta Kit. As for the original processing: The ImmunoSEQ Analyzer was used to analyse the TCR sequencing data. T cell clonality was defined as 1 minus Pielou's evenness computed on productive rearrangements. To measure T cell diversity, the inverse Simpson index was applied to productive templates. T cell density was TCR beta template counts normalized to usable DNA, estimated by amplifying and sequencing housekeeping genes. Two-sided Kruskal-Wallis tests were used to compare TCR metrics across histologic stages. What TCRdb holds here is the immuneACCESS table cut down to in-frame rearrangements. Part of the clones is not present; checked against another copy, under half of the missing clones reflect an unresolved V gene, and the others are unexplained. That table gives V, J and clone size, and the DNA gave D and trimming. The sample data list 4,500 or so clones, and around 77% of these were observed just once. The ten top clones hold 8.3% of the sample.

The TCR sequence derives from a person between 60 and 80 years old with lung adenocarcinoma. Recombination connected TRBV7-3 to TRBJ2-3; 7 central nucleotides agree with TRBD2. What was sequenced was FFPE lung adenocarcinoma in situ tissue. What this sample's cell subset or site label stands for: preinvasive adenocarcinoma in situ (AIS). This receptor has the CDR3 CASSPAGFGTDTQYF. The DNA sequence is given as TGTGCCAGCAGCCCAGCGGGGTTCGGCACAGATACGCAGTATTTT.